These 17 T cell receptor beta chains were sequenced from one sample in a study of T cell changes during pregnancy in multiple sclerosis. Repertoires were generated with immunoSEQ multiplex PCR, while TCRdb's copy carries only in-frame clones and drops some. The repertoire holds about 92,000 clones, over 80% seen once, with around 2.5% in the top ten. The sequences come from peripheral blood, collected in the first trimester of pregnancy. The receptors originated from a female donor with multiple sclerosis, enrolled in a pregnancy study.

This chain joins TRBV2 and TRBJ1-3; weak D call: TRBD1 (6 bases). V was pared by 5 bases and J by 2 bases, with 13 bases between. The CDR3 consists of 15 residues. CDR1 and CDR2 (germline): SNHLY, FYNNEI. CDR3 loop: CASSTNRVTGNTIYF. In DNA form, the CDR3 reads TGTGCCAGCAGTACCAACAGGGTGACTGGAAACACCATATATTTT.

The V gene is TRBV7-6, the J gene TRBJ2-1, with a possible D match to TRBD2 (5 bases). The CDR3 length is 13 residues. V lost 2 bases and J lost 7, with 9 bases in between. CDR1 SGHVS and CDR2 FNYEAQ come from the germline V gene. In nucleotides, the CDR3 is TGTGCCAGCAGCTTATGGACTGGGAATGAGCAGTTCTTC. This sequence encodes CASSLWTGNEQFF.

This chain connects TRBV5-1 to TRBJ2-7; 10 bases line up with TRBD2. Looked up from germline, CDR1 is SGHRS and CDR2 is YFSETQ. V gave up 4 bases and J gave up 3 bases; unmatched junction bases: 4. This CDR3 is built from 14 residues. The CDR3 protein is CASSITSGDYEQYF. The CDR3 DNA is TGCGCCAGCAGCATTACTAGCGGGGACTACGAGCAGTACTTC.

The V and J genes are TRBV27 and TRBJ1-2, with 10 bases fitting TRBD1. Per the germline V gene, CDR1 is MNHEY and CDR2 is SMNVEV (reference sequence). The CDR3 spans 14 residues. The trim removed 6 bases at V and 7 bases at J, leaving 8 bases unmatched. The CDR3 loop is CASSLTGGRAGYTF. The CDR3 DNA sequence: TGTGCCAGCAGCCTGACAGGGGGCAGGGCTGGCTACACCTTC.

This clone appeared once. The chain combines TRBV7-3 with TRBJ2-7, with 13 positions matching TRBD2. The germline gives CDR1 SGHTA, CDR2 FQGTGA. The CDR3 has 13 residues. Trimming removed 4 bases from V and 6 bases from J; junction bases left unmatched: 0. DNA of the CDR3: TGTGCCAGCAGCTGGACTAGCGGGAGCGAGCAGTACTTC. Protein product: CASSWTSGSEQYF.

The DNA of the CDR3 is TGCGCCAGCAGCGGAGGACAGGGGAACACTGAAGCTTTCTTT. This encodes CASSGGQGNTEAFF. The rearrangement uses TRBV5-1 and TRBJ1-1; 8 positions match TRBD1. Germline lookup yields CDR1 SGHRS and CDR2 YFSETQ. The CDR3 is 14 amino acids. The V gene end was trimmed by 4 bases and the J gene end by 1 base; junction bases not matched to a gene: 3.

The rearrangement joins TRBV11-2 to TRBJ2-3, with a possible D match to TRBD1 (9 bases). The CDR3 extends over 19 amino acids. Germline CDR1 reads SGHAT; CDR2 reads FQNNGV. V was trimmed by 4 bases and J by 4 bases, leaving 27 bases between them. CDR3 bases: TGTGCCAGCAGCTCGACAGGGGGAACGGCGGGAGGAGTGCCAGATACGCAGTATTTT. It codes for CASSSTGGTAGGVPDTQYF.

The CDR3 coding sequence is TGTGCTAGTGGTTTCCCTATAATCCTCTCTGGAAACACCATATATTTT. Its protein is CASGFPIILSGNTIYF. The chain employs TRBV12-5 and TRBJ1-3, with D hard to call. The CDR3 is 16 residues long. V shed 3 bases and J shed 0 bases, with 12 bases lying between them. Looked up from germline, CDR1 is LGHNT and CDR2 is FRNRAP.

The genes are TRBV28 and TRBJ1-5, with 7 nucleotides matching TRBD1. Germline loops: CDR1 MDHEN, CDR2 SYDVKM. V shed 6 bases, J shed 9 bases, and the junction held 14 bases outside the gene matches. This CDR3 contains 15 residues. For the CDR3, the DNA is TGTGCCAGCAGCCCAGGACAGGTAGTGGGGGGGCCCCAGCATTTT. As protein: CASSPGQVVGGPQHF.

This chain uses TRBV28 with TRBJ2-5; perhaps TRBD2 as D (7 bases). There are 18 residues in the CDR3. CDR1 is MDHEN, CDR2 SYDVKM, per germline. The V end was cut by 3 bases, the J end by 4 bases, with 24 bases between. The CDR3 spells CASSFAAGAGAKRETQYF. Here the CDR3 DNA reads TGTGCCAGCAGTTTTGCAGCAGGCGCGGGGGCAAAGCGAGAGACCCAGTACTTC.

The chain combines TRBV10-3 with TRBJ1-2; 7 nucleotides match TRBD1. Germline assignment: CDR1 ENHRY and CDR2 SYGVKD. With 7 bases clipped from V and 6 bases from J, the junction kept 8 bases outside the gene matches. This CDR3 is built from 13 residues. The CDR3 is CAIMSTGSHGYTF. DNA for the CDR3: TGTGCCATCATGTCGACAGGGAGCCATGGCTACACCTTC.

The rearrangement links TRBV5-6 to TRBJ2-3, with 13 bases fitting TRBD2. The trim removed 2 bases at V and 3 bases at J, leaving 3 bases unmatched. The CDR3 contains 16 residues. The germline gives CDR1 SGHDT, CDR2 YYEEEE. The CDR3 DNA follows: TGTGCCAGCAGCTTTCGGACTAGCGGGAGAACAGATACGCAGTATTTT. It translates to CASSFRTSGRTDTQYF. The variable domain in full, with the rest retrieved from reference TRBV5-6 and TRBJ2-3, is DAGVTQSPTHLIKTRGQQVTLRCSPKSGHDTVSWYQQALGQGPQFIFQYYEEEERQRGNFPDRFSGHQFPNYSSELNVNALLLGDSALYLCASSFRTSGRTDTQYFGPGTRLTVL.

J is TRBJ1-2 and V is TRBV5-4; D is undetermined. Germline V lookup: CDR1 SGHNT, CDR2 YYREEE (reference sequence). V was pared by 5 bases and J by 2 bases, with 4 bases between. The CDR3 spans 11 residues. The CDR3 DNA reads as TGTGCCAGCAGATCGAACTATGGCTACACCTTC. Protein product: CASRSNYGYTF.

This chain uses TRBV6-5 with TRBJ2-1; TRBD1 matches 7 bases. J was trimmed by 6 bases and V by 2 bases; bases with no gene match: 7. CDR3 length equals 15 residues. In germline, CDR1 is MNHEY, CDR2 SVGAGI. The CDR3 DNA sequence: TGTGCCAGCAGTTACAGGGGGCCACGGGCCAATGAGCAGTTCTTC. It codes for CASSYRGPRANEQFF.

This chain joins TRBV27 and TRBJ2-1; TRBD2 matches at 7 bases. V shed 7 bases and J 9 bases; nucleotides not matched to a gene: 12. The CDR3 covers 14 residues. Germline V gene lookup returns CDR1 MNHEY and CDR2 SMNVEV (reference sequence). Written as DNA, the CDR3 is TGTGCCAGCACCTGGGGGGGATCGAGTAGTGAGCAGTTCTTC. This encodes CASTWGGSSSEQFF.

In the case of this clone: One base away lies a much larger clone, so this may be a sequencing read error. CDR3 bases: TGTGCCAGCAGTTATGCGAGCCACAATGAGCAGTTCTTC. It codes for CASSYASHNEQFF. V and J are TRBV6-5 and TRBJ2-1; D remains ambiguous. V was cut by 3 bases and J by 5 bases, with 8 bases left in between. Germline CDR1 reads MNHEY; CDR2 reads SVGAGI. The CDR3 sequence is 13 residues long.

J is TRBJ2-7 and V is TRBV28; 10 positions match TRBD2. With 11 bases clipped from V and 7 bases from J, the junction kept 17 bases outside the gene matches. This CDR3 is built from 15 residues. CDR1 and CDR2 (germline): MDHEN, SYDVKM. The CDR3 here is CALMGKAGGPGEQYF. Written as DNA, the CDR3 is TGTGCCCTAATGGGGAAAGCGGGAGGGCCGGGGGAGCAGTACTTC.